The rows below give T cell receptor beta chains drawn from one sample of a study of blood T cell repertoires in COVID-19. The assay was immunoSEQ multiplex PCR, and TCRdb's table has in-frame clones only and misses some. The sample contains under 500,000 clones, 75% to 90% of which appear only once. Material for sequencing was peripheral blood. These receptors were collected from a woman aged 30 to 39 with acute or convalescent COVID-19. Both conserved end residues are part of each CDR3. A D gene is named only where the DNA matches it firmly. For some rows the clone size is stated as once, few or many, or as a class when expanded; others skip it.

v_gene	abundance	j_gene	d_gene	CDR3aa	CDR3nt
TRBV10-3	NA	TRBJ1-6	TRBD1	CASRDRINSPLHF	TGTGCCAGCCGGGACAGAATTAATTCACCCCTCCACTTT
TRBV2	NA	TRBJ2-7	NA	CASSDSGKGYEQYF	TGTGCCAGCAGTGATTCAGGGAAAGGCTACGAGCAGTACTTC
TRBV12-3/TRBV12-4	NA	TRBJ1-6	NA	CASSIQNSPLHF	TGTGCCAGCAGCATACAGAATTCACCCCTCCACTTT
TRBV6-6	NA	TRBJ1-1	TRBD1	CASSFPTGGNTEAFF	TGTGCCAGCAGTTTCCCGACAGGGGGGAACACTGAAGCTTTCTTT
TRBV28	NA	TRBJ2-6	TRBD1	CASSPGTGSGANVLTF	TGTGCCAGCAGTCCCGGGACAGGGAGTGGGGCCAACGTCCTGACTTTC
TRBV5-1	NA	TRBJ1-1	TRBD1	CASRPGQVNTEAFF	TGCGCCAGCCGACCCGGACAGGTGAACACTGAAGCTTTCTTT
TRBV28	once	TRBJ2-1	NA	CASSLPARAALHNEQFF	TGTGCCAGCAGTTTACCCGCCAGGGCAGCCTTGCACAATGAGCAGTTCTTC
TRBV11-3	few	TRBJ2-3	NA	CASSSGTDTQYF	TGTGCCAGCAGCTCAGGCACAGATACGCAGTATTTT
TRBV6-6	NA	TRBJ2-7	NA	CASSASGSSYEQYF	TGTGCCAGCAGTGCTTCGGGAAGCTCCTACGAGCAGTACTTC
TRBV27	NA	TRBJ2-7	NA	CASSLSGRSHEQYF	TGTGCCAGCAGTTTATCGGGGCGCTCCCACGAGCAGTACTTC
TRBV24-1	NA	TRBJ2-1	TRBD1	CATRGTGGKNEQFF	TGTGCCACCAGAGGGACAGGGGGCAAAAATGAGCAGTTCTTC
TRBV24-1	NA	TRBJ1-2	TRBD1	CATSDPGQGATYGYTF	TGTGCCACCAGTGATCCTGGACAGGGGGCTACCTATGGCTACACCTTC
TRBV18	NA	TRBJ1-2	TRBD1	CASSPDRNYGYTF	TGTGCCAGCTCGCCGGACAGGAACTATGGCTACACCTTC
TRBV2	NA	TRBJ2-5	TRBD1	CASSELQGVETQYF	TGTGCCAGCAGTGAATTACAGGGGGTAGAGACCCAGTACTTC
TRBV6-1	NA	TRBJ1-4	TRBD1	CASSEGTALVEKLFF	TGTGCCAGCAGTGAGGGGACAGCCCTTGTCGAGAAACTGTTTTTT
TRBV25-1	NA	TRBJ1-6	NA	CASIGLLKRGKSPLHF	TGTGCCAGCATTGGACTCCTGAAAAGGGGGAAGTCACCCCTCCACTTT
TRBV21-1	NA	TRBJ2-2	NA	CASSICGAPTGELFF	TGTGCCAGCAGCATTTGCGGGGCTCCAACCGGGGAGCTGTTTTTT
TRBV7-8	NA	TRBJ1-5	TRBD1	CASSLVNRGDRQPQHF	TGTGCCAGCAGCTTAGTAAATAGGGGGGACAGGCAGCCCCAGCATTTT
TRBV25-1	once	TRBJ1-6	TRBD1	CASSDWDRVQSPLHF	TGTGCCAGCAGTGACTGGGACAGGGTCCAATCACCCCTCCACTTT
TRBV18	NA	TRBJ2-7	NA	CASSRGQEGPYEQYF	TGTGCCAGCTCACGTGGACAGGAGGGCCCCTACGAGCAGTACTTC
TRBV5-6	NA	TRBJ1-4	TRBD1	CASSFTRTGSRRGEKLFF	TGTGCCAGCAGCTTTACCCGGACAGGTTCGAGGAGGGGAGAAAAACTGTTTTTT
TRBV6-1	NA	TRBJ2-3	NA	CASSDAGLLTDTQYF	TGTGCCAGCAGTGATGCGGGACTTCTCACAGATACGCAGTATTTT
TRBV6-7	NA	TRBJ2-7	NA	CASSYPLGGQYF	TGTGCCAGCAGTTACCCGTTAGGCGGGCAGTACTTC
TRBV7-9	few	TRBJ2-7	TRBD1	CASSFGTGFYEQYF	TGTGCCAGCAGCTTTGGGACAGGGTTCTACGAGCAGTACTTC
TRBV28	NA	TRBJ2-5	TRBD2	CASSFQLAGGGETQYF	TGTGCCAGCAGTTTCCAACTAGCGGGGGGTGGGGAGACCCAGTACTTC
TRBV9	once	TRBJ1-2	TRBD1	CASSIRQGGYYGYTF	TGTGCCAGCAGTATTAGACAGGGTGGATACTATGGCTACACCTTC
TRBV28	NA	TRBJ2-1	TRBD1	CASSSGGSKDNEQFF	TGTGCCAGCAGTTCAGGGGGCTCAAAAGACAATGAGCAGTTCTTC
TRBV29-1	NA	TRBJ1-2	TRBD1	CSVGPSGGSGNYGYTF	TGCAGCGTCGGCCCGTCAGGGGGGTCAGGGAACTATGGCTACACCTTC
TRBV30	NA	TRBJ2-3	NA	CAWNRGAVSTDTQYF	TGTGCCTGGAATCGGGGGGCCGTTAGCACAGATACGCAGTATTTT
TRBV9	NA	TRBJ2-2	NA	CASSDPGTPRAGELFF	TGTGCCAGCAGCGACCCCGGGACACCCAGGGCCGGGGAGCTGTTTTTT
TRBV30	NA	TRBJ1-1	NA	CAWNTGGNTEAFF	TGTGCCTGGAATACAGGCGGCAACACTGAAGCTTTCTTT
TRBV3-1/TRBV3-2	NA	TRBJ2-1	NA	CASSQANEQFF	TGTGCCAGCAGCCAAGCGAATGAGCAGTTCTTC
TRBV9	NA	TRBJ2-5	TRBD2	CASSVSGTSIETQYF	TGTGCCAGCAGCGTTTCCGGGACTAGCATAGAGACCCAGTACTTC
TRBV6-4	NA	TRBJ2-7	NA	CASSDDRLLSYEQYF	TGTGCCAGCAGCGATGACAGGCTACTCTCCTACGAGCAGTACTTC
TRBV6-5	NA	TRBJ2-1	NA	CASRAGYNEQFF	TGTGCCAGCCGGGCGGGTTACAATGAGCAGTTCTTC
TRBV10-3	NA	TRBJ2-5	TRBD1	CAISELNRGEETQYF	TGTGCCATCAGTGAGCTCAACAGGGGCGAAGAGACCCAGTACTTC
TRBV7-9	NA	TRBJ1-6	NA	CASSSPPGREYNSPLHF	TGTGCCAGCAGCTCCCCCCCGGGGCGGGAATATAATTCACCCCTCCACTTT
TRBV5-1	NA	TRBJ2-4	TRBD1	CASSIRTGGAKNIQYF	TGCGCCAGCAGCATCCGGACAGGGGGCGCCAAAAACATTCAGTACTTC
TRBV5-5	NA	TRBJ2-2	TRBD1	CASSFIRGLMSAGELFF	TGTGCCAGCAGCTTTATCAGGGGGCTAATGTCCGCCGGGGAGCTGTTTTTT
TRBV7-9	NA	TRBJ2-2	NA	CASSGWGDTGELFF	TGTGCCAGCAGCGGGTGGGGAGACACCGGGGAGCTGTTTTTT
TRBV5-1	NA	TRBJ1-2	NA	CASRQAQLGYGYTF	TGCGCCAGCAGGCAGGCCCAGCTGGGCTATGGCTACACCTTC
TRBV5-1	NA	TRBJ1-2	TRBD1	CASSAEPTGANYGYTF	TGCGCCAGCAGCGCCGAACCCACAGGGGCTAACTATGGCTACACCTTC
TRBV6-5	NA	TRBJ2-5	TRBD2	CASSLAGENQETQYF	TGTGCCAGCAGTTTAGCGGGGGAGAACCAAGAGACCCAGTACTTC
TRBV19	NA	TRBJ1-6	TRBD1	CASSTQRTGANSPLHF	TGTGCCAGTAGTACCCAACGGACAGGGGCGAATTCACCCCTCCACTTT
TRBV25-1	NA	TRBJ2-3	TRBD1	CASSERDRVTDTQYF	TGTGCCAGCAGTGAACGGGACAGAGTCACAGATACGCAGTATTTT
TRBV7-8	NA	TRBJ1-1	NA	CASSLSGQMNTEAFF	TGTGCCAGCAGCTTATCTGGACAGATGAACACTGAAGCTTTCTTT
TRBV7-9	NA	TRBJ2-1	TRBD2	CASSLTVLGLAGVYEQFF	TGTGCCAGCAGCTTAACTGTTTTGGGACTAGCGGGGGTCTATGAGCAGTTCTTC
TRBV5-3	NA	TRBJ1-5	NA	CARSLTDFPQNSNQPQHF	TGTGCCAGAAGCTTGACCGACTTTCCGCAGAATAGCAATCAGCCCCAGCATTTT